This T cell receptor (beta chain) was retrieved from a study of blood T cell repertoires in COVID-19. The V and J ends lost 3 bases and 3 bases, in that order; junction bases with no gene match: 0. The CDR3 is 12 residues long. Germline V CDR1 and CDR2: SQVTM, ANQGSEA. The protocol was immunoSEQ multiplex PCR, while the TCRdb copy is restricted to in-frame clones and leaves out a portion. The table shows 70,000 or so clones, with around nine tenths occurring only once. This rearrangement joins TRBV29-1 to TRBJ2-5; 8 positions agree with TRBD2. Material: peripheral blood. This TCR derives from a human donor in a cohort sampled during active COVID-19. The CDR3 region has the DNA TGCAGCGTTGATAGCGGGGAAGAGACCCAGTACTTC. It yields the protein CSVDSGEETQYF.